This T cell receptor beta chain derives from a study of glioma-infiltrating T cells after dendritic cell vaccination. Documented time point: after dendritic cell vaccination, including at tumor progression/relapse. PBMC were collected before vaccination, two weeks after the third vaccination, and at progression. The CDR3 extends over 15 amino acids. Looked up from germline, CDR1 is SGDLS and CDR2 is YYNGEE. Trimming shortened V by 2 bases and J by 0 bases, and 9 bases separated the two germline ends. The repertoire was sequenced with immunoSEQ multiplex PCR; TCRdb's copy has only in-frame clones and lacks some. The data contain around 83,000 clones, roughly 85% of them singletons.

Specimen: blood, collected after dendritic cell vaccination. The gene calls are TRBV9 and TRBJ2-1; D is uncertain. The TCR sequence derives from a human donor with glioblastoma. This chain's CDR3 is CASSVGLSSYNEQFF. Written as DNA, the CDR3 is TGTGCCAGCAGCGTGGGCCTTAGCTCCTACAATGAGCAGTTCTTC.